What follows is one T cell receptor beta chain and its context. Its antigen is not known. The CDR3 consists of 16 residues. V lost 6 bases to trimming and J lost 2 bases; unmatched junction nucleotides: 8. Germline V gene sequence: CDR1 SGHRS, CDR2 YFSETQ. Sequencing was performed with immunoSEQ multiplex PCR; in TCRdb, only in-frame clones are kept and a portion is missing. The table has 20,000 to 25,000 clones, roughly nine tenths seen once. The sample originates from a study of T cell repertoires and Cas9 in healthy adults. Study as a whole: Multi-effector potency, cytotoxicity and lineage were assessed in SpCas9-reactive CD4 and CD8 T cells. General study findings and limits: SpCas9-reactive regulatory T cells reportedly mitigated SpCas9-reactive effector T cells in vitro.

The origin of this receptor is a human donor in good health. The sample comprised CD4+ effector T cells (CD127+, CD25-, CD137-, CD154-) from PBMCs; culture status not recorded. The J gene is TRBJ1-1, the V gene TRBV5-1; 12 bases align to TRBD1. The DNA of the CDR3 is TGCGCCAGCACCACCACCGGGACAGGGGGCAACACTGAAGCTTTCTTT. Amino acid sequence: CASTTTGTGGNTEAFF.